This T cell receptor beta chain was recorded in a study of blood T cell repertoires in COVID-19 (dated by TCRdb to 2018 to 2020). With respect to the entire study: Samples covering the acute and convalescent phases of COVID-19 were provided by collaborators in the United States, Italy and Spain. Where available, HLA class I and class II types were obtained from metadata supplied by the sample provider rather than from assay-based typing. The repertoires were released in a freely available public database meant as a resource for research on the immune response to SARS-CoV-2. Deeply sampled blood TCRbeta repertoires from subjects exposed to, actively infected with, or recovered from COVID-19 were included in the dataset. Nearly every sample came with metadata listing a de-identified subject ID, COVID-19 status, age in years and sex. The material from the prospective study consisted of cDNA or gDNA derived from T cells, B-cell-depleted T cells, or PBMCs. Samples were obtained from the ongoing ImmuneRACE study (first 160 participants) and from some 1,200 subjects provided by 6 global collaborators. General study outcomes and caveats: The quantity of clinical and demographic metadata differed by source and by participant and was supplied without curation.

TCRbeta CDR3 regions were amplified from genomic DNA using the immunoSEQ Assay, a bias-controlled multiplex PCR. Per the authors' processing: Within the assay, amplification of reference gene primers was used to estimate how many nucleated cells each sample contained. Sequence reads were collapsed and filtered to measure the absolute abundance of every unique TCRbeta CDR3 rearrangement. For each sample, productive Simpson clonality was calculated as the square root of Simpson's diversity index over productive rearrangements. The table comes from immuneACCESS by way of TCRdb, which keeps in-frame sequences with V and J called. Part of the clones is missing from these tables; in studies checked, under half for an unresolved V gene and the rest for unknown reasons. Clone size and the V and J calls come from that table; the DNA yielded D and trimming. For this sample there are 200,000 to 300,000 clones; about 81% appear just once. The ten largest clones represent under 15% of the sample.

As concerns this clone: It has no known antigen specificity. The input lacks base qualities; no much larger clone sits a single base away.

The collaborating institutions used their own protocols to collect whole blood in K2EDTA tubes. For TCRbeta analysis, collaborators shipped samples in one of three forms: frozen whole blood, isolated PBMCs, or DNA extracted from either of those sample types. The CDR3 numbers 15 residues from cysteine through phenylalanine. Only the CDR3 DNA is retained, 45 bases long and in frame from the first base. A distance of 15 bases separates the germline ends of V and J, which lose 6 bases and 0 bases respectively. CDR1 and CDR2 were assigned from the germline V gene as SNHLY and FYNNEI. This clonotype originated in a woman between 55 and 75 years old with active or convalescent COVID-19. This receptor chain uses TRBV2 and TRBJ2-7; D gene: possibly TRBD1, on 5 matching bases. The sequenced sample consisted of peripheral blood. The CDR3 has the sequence CASRGPTETSYEQYF. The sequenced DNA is TGTGCCAGCAGGGGCCCGACAGAAACCTCCTACGAGCAGTACTTC.